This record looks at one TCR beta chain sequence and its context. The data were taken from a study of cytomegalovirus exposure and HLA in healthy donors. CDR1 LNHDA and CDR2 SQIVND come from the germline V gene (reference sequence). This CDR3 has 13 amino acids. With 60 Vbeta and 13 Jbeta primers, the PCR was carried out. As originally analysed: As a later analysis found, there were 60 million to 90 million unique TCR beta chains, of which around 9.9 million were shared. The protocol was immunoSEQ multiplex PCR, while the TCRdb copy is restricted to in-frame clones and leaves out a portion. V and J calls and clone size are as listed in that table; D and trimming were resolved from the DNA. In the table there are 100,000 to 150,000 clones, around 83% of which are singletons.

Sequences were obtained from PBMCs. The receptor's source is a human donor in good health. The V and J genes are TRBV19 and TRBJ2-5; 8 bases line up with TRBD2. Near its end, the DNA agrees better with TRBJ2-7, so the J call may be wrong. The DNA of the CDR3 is TGTGCCAGTAGGGAGCGGGGGTACTACGAGCAGTACTTC. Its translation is CASRERGYYEQYF.